Each of the 15 T cell receptor beta chains below was sequenced from the same sample in a study of regulatory T cells in long-lasting Graves disease. For TCR beta, libraries came from iRepertoire HTBI primers and Arm-PCR of CDR3 regions. A single record per CDR3 protein comes from TCRdb applying MiXCR to the multiplex PCR reads. The sample comprises 400,000 to 450,000 distinct CDR3 sequences, just under 15% of which are singletons, and approximately 15% rests with the top ten. Regarding time point: newly diagnosed GD, antithyroid drugs for less than 3 months. RNA extracted from PBMCs served as the sequencing template. A further study also used this sample, focusing on T cells in Graves' hyperthyroidism and ophthalmopathy.

Sequencing was performed on peripheral blood mononuclear cells (PBMCs), taken at new diagnosis, from a patient treated with antithyroid drugs. The receptors were sampled from a woman in her twenties or thirties with Graves disease.

This clonotype was recorded at least ten times. J is TRBJ1-2 and V is TRBV20-1; D is perhaps TRBD1 (6 bases). This CDR3 contains 14 residues. CDR1 and CDR2 from the germline V gene are DFQATT and SNEGSKA (reference sequence). Trimming pared 5 bases from V and 4 bases from J, leaving 17 bases between. The CDR3 protein is CSAGDGQRSYGYTF. The CDR3 coding sequence is TGCAGTGCTGGGGACGGACAGAGGAGCTATGGCTACACCTTC.

With respect to this clonotype: A read error may be the cause here, since a much bigger clone is one base away. The chain carries TRBV30 and TRBJ1-2; TRBD1 matches 7 bases. The germline gives CDR1 GTSNPN, CDR2 SVGIG (reference sequence). V was clipped by 8 bases and J by 3 bases; unmatched bases: 9. The CDR3 runs 13 residues. The CDR3: CATTGATDYGYTF. CDR3 in DNA: TGTGCCACTACAGGGGCGACTGACTATGGCTACACCTTC.

This clonotype appeared many times. The chain is built from TRBV3-1 and TRBJ2-2; TRBD2 is a possible D gene (5 bases). The CDR3 extends over 14 amino acids. V lost 4 bases and J 5 bases, leaving 11 bases between the germline ends. Per germline, CDR1 LGHDT and CDR2 YNNKEL (reference sequence). CDR3 sequence reads: CASSLDGGTGELFF. The CDR3 DNA follows: TGTGCCAGCAGCCTCGACGGCGGGACCGGGGAGCTGTTTTTT.

This clonotype was seen more than once but under ten times. The chain recombines TRBV6-2 or TRBV6-3 with TRBJ2-1, with 14 positions matching TRBD2. The CDR3 runs to 15 residues. Germline trimming cut 6 bases from V and 4 bases from J; bases unmatched to any gene: 2. Germline CDR1 MNHEY, CDR2 SVGEGT. The CDR3 here is CASRGTSGRYNEQFF. DNA for the CDR3: TGTGCCAGCAGGGGGACTAGCGGGAGATACAATGAGCAGTTCTTC.

This clonotype was counted a single time. The gene calls are TRBV12-3 or TRBV12-4 and TRBJ2-1; either TRBD1 or TRBD2 may supply D (6 bases each). This CDR3 region has 16 residues. V shed 0 bases and J shed 5 bases, with 14 bases lying between them. The CDR3 nucleotides are TGTGCCAGCAGTTTAGCCGGGGGCGGGACCCACAATGAGCAGTTCTTC. Translation gives CASSLAGGGTHNEQFF.

The table lists this clonotype with many counts. V gene TRBV10-3 combines with J gene TRBJ2-7; D remains ambiguous. CDR3 size: 12 residues. V gave up 8 bases and J gave up 6 bases, with 14 bases separating them. Germline-derived CDR1 and CDR2 are ENHRY and SYGVKD. The CDR3 sequence: CAIVNSGSEQYF. The CDR3 DNA sequence: TGTGCCATCGTAAATTCTGGGTCCGAGCAGTACTTC.

In its sample, this clonotype was seen many times. At one end, the junction sequence differs from germline, possibly due to a read error. The chain combines TRBV11-2 with TRBJ2-1; possible D gene TRBD1, 5 bases. Germline-derived CDR1 and CDR2 are SGHAT and FQNNGV. The CDR3 is made up of 13 amino acids. DNA for the CDR3: TGTGCCAGCAGCTCCCCAGGGAAGGGCGGTAGTAACTTC. It codes for CASSSPGKGGSNF.

This clonotype was seen only a few times. This chain connects TRBV19 to TRBJ2-7, with 12 bases identical to TRBD1. After removal of 10 bases from V and 1 base from J, the junction contained 8 bases not matched to a gene. This CDR3 spans 15 amino acids. CDR1 and CDR2 from the germline V gene are LNHDA and SQIVND (reference sequence). The CDR3 loop reads CATNRGQGASYEQYF. CDR3 bases: TGTGCCACAAACCGGGGACAGGGGGCTTCCTACGAGCAGTACTTC.

The chain has TRBV5-1 and TRBJ2-5, with 12 bases aligning to TRBD2. J gave up 1 base and V 0 bases, and 10 bases lay outside the gene matches. The CDR3 has 19 amino acids. CDR1 and CDR2 (germline): SGHRS, YFSETQ. CDR3 nucleotide sequence: TGCGCCAGCAGCTTGGTTGTGACTAGCGGGAGAGGGGGCCAAGAGACCCAGTACTTC. This gives the protein CASSLVVTSGRGGQETQYF.

This clonotype appeared many times. The chain joins TRBV3-1 to TRBJ2-7, with 12 bases aligning to TRBD2. V lost 1 base, J lost 2 bases, and 6 bases stayed unmatched. The CDR3 runs 17 residues. Germline V gene data show CDR1 as LGHDT and CDR2 as YNNKEL (reference sequence). CDR3 nucleotide sequence: TGTGCCAGCAGCCAAGGGACTAGCGGGAACCTACCCTACGAGCAGTACTTC. Its translation is CASSQGTSGNLPYEQYF.

V usage is TRBV12-3 or TRBV12-4 and J usage is TRBJ2-5; TRBD2 might be the D (5 bases). This CDR3 spans 14 amino acids. Trimming pared 6 bases from V and 1 base from J, leaving 12 bases between. CDR3 bases: TGTGCCAGCAGCCAAGGACTCACCCAAGAGACCCAGTACTTC. It specifies CASSQGLTQETQYF.

This clonotype was seen many times. The chain has TRBV7-3 and TRBJ2-3; D remains unclear. The CDR3 is made up of 13 amino acids. V lost 5 bases, J lost 4 bases, and 10 bases lay in between. Germline assignment: CDR1 SGHTA and CDR2 FQGTGA. The DNA of the CDR3 is TGTGCCAGCAGCCGCGTCTATTCAGATACGCAGTATTTT. It yields the protein CASSRVYSDTQYF.

The V and J genes are TRBV2 and TRBJ2-2; TRBD1 agrees at 8 bases. Germline CDR1 is SNHLY and CDR2 is FYNNEI. The CDR3 is 18 amino acids. Trimming at V came to 7 bases and at J to 2 bases, leaving 15 bases not matched to a gene. The chain's CDR3 is CASMAPGGAAINTGELFF. As DNA, the CDR3 is TGTGCCAGCATGGCCCCAGGGGGCGCCGCAATAAACACCGGGGAGCTGTTTTTT.

The sample holds many counts of this clonotype. The gene calls are TRBV2 and TRBJ2-7, with 9 bases matching TRBD2. Germline V gives CDR1 SNHLY, CDR2 FYNNEI. The J segment lost 0 bases and the V segment lost 2 bases, leaving 11 bases of the junction unmatched. This CDR3 comprises 18 residues. CDR3 nucleotide sequence: TGTGCCAGCAGTGAATATAGACTAGCGGAACACTTCTCCTACGAGCAGTACTTC. This sequence encodes CASSEYRLAEHFSYEQYF.

This clonotype showed up just a few times. The chain couples TRBV19 to TRBJ2-2; weak D call: TRBD2 (6 bases). V was cut by 3 bases and J by 4 bases, with 15 bases left in between. Germline CDR1 LNHDA, CDR2 SQIVND (reference sequence). The CDR3 length is 16 residues. The CDR3 reads CASSISGTLGTGELFF. In nucleotides, the CDR3 is TGTGCCAGTAGTATCTCCGGGACTTTAGGCACCGGGGAGCTGTTTTTT.